What follows are 24 T cell receptor beta chains derived from one specimen sequenced in a study of T cell responses to AZD1222 COVID-19 vaccine. TCRdb keeps only in-frame clones here, not all; method: immunoSEQ multiplex PCR. Of some 200,000 clones listed, approximately 95% are singletons. The sequenced sample was peripheral blood, obtained 28 days after the second AZD1222 dose. All receptors come from an adult who received the AZD1222 COVID-19 vaccine.

V gene TRBV6-1 combines with J gene TRBJ1-1, with TRBD1 matching over 8 bases. Per germline, CDR1 MNHNS and CDR2 SASEGT. There are 14 residues in the CDR3. V shed 2 bases and J 4 bases; nucleotides not matched to a gene: 3. As DNA, the CDR3 is TGTGCCAGCAGTGAACGGACAGGGAGCACTGAAGCTTTCTTT. It is translated as CASSERTGSTEAFF.

This clone was seen a handful of times. This chain uses TRBV9 with TRBJ1-2; the match to TRBD1 covers 10 bases. CDR3 size: 14 residues. CDR1 and CDR2 from the germline V gene are SGDLS and YYNGEE. The ends lost 3 bases at V and 5 bases at J; junction bases unmatched: 4. The CDR3 loop is CASSGRDRGYGYTF. CDR3 DNA sequence: TGTGCCAGCAGCGGCCGGGACAGGGGATATGGCTACACCTTC.

The rearrangement links TRBV10-1 to TRBJ2-5, with TRBD2 identical over 8 bases. Germline CDR1 is WNHNN and CDR2 is SYGVQD (reference sequence). V gave up 2 bases and J gave up 0 bases; unmatched junction bases: 2. The CDR3 extends over 15 amino acids. DNA for the CDR3: TGCGCCAGCAGTGAGGGCGGGGGGTACCAAGAGACCCAGTACTTC. It translates to CASSEGGGYQETQYF.

J is TRBJ2-5 and V is TRBV27, with 14 nucleotides matching TRBD2. CDR1 and CDR2 (germline): MNHEY, SMNVEV (reference sequence). The CDR3 spans 15 residues. V dropped 6 bases and J dropped 9; count of bases not matched to a gene: 9. CDR3 residues: CASRGLAGAPGSQYF. CDR3 nucleotides: TGTGCCAGCAGGGGACTAGCGGGGGCCCCTGGGTCCCAGTACTTC.

This chain connects TRBV10-3 to TRBJ1-6; no reliable D call. Trimming stripped 7 bases from V and 5 bases from J, with 9 bases between. This CDR3 is built from 13 residues. Germline V CDR1 and CDR2: ENHRY, SYGVKD. This CDR3 is CAITDSDNSPLHF. The CDR3, as DNA: TGTGCCATCACAGACTCGGATAATTCACCCCTCCACTTT.

This chain uses TRBV19 with TRBJ1-1; D gene ambiguous. The CDR3 contains 12 residues. Per germline, CDR1 LNHDA and CDR2 SQIVND (reference sequence). V lost 1 base to trimming and J lost 4 bases, with 4 bases between them. CDR3 amino acids: CASSIVATEAFF. In DNA form, the CDR3 reads TGTGCCAGTAGTATAGTAGCCACTGAAGCTTTCTTT.

The chain combines TRBV5-4 with TRBJ1-6, with TRBD1 identical over 11 bases. The ends lost 4 bases at V and 8 bases at J; junction bases unmatched: 2. CDR1 is SGHNT and CDR2 is YYREEE in the germline V gene (reference sequence). This CDR3 region has 14 residues. The CDR3 DNA reads as TGTGCCAGCAGCATGGGACAGGGGGATTCACCCCTCCACTTT. Translation gives CASSMGQGDSPLHF.

This clone has just one count. The genes are TRBV2 and TRBJ1-1; D remains ambiguous. Germline V gene data show CDR1 as SNHLY and CDR2 as FYNNEI. V lost 3 bases and J lost 2, with 4 bases in between. The CDR3 has 12 amino acids. CDR3 sequence: CASSDINTEAFF. In nucleotides, the CDR3 is TGTGCCAGCAGTGACATTAACACTGAAGCTTTCTTT.

The V gene is TRBV10-3, the J gene TRBJ1-3, with D unresolved. The CDR3 totals 15 residues. CDR1 and CDR2 from the germline V gene are ENHRY and SYGVKD. Trimming stripped 6 bases from V and 3 bases from J, with 15 bases between. The CDR3 reads CAIRRSVLNGNTIYF. The CDR3 DNA reads as TGTGCCATCAGGCGGTCAGTGTTAAATGGAAACACCATATATTTT.

The chain uses TRBV5-1 and TRBJ1-4; D is unresolved. CDR1 and CDR2 (germline): SGHRS, YFSETQ. V dropped 0 bases and J dropped 8 bases, with 14 bases sitting between them. CDR3 length equals 15 residues. In DNA form, the CDR3 reads TGCGCCAGCAGCTTGGGGTCCAGACGGGGAGAAAAACTGTTTTTT. Translated, it gives CASSLGSRRGEKLFF.

This clone was recorded once. This chain uses TRBV28 with TRBJ1-3; maybe TRBD1 (6 bases). Germline V gene lookup returns CDR1 MDHEN and CDR2 SYDVKM. V lost 6 bases to trimming and J lost 3 bases, with 21 bases between them. This CDR3 spans 17 amino acids. The CDR3 sequence: CASRTQGRGARGNTIYF. CDR3 sequence (DNA): TGTGCCAGCAGAACCCAAGGGCGGGGGGCGCGTGGAAACACCATATATTTT.

This chain joins TRBV6-1 and TRBJ2-7; D is unresolved. The V and J ends lost 1 base and 5 bases respectively, with 6 bases between them. This CDR3 region has 12 residues. Germline CDR1 and CDR2: MNHNS and SASEGT. CDR3 sequence reads: CASSEVRNEQYF. In nucleotides, the CDR3 is TGTGCCAGCAGTGAAGTCCGAAACGAGCAGTACTTC.

The rearrangement links TRBV24-1 to TRBJ2-1; 10 bases match TRBD2. The CDR3 extends over 15 amino acids. Germline V CDR1 and CDR2: KGHDR, SFDVKD. V was clipped by 6 bases and J by 9 bases; unmatched bases: 10. The CDR3 sequence is CATSFKSGGVSEQFF. CDR3 nucleotides: TGTGCCACCAGTTTTAAGAGCGGGGGGGTAAGTGAGCAGTTCTTC.

The chain combines TRBV5-4 with TRBJ1-4; 8 positions match TRBD1. Germline V gene data show CDR1 as SGHNT and CDR2 as YYREEE (reference sequence). The V and J ends lost 1 base and 5 bases, in that order; junction bases with no gene match: 10. The CDR3 is 17 amino acids. The CDR3 spells CASSLLTGGITNEKLFF. The CDR3 bases are TGTGCCAGCAGCTTGTTAACAGGGGGAATAACAAATGAAAAACTGTTTTTT.

This clone occurred once. The chain combines TRBV7-3 with TRBJ1-3; no reliable D call. Germline V gene sequence: CDR1 SGHTA, CDR2 FQGTGA. V dropped 0 bases and J dropped 0 bases, with 3 bases sitting between them. CDR3 length: 14 residues. CDR3 sequence (DNA): TGTGCCAGCAGCTTAACAGCCTCTGGAAACACCATATATTTT. It translates to CASSLTASGNTIYF.

The rearrangement uses TRBV4-3 and TRBJ1-1, with a weak D call TRBD1 (5 bases). The CDR3 runs to 13 residues. V gave up 6 bases and J gave up 3 bases, with 11 bases separating them. Germline V CDR1 and CDR2: LGHNA, YSLEER. Here the CDR3 reads CASRRTTDTEAFF. The CDR3 DNA is TGCGCCAGCAGGAGGACAACCGACACTGAAGCTTTCTTT.

The gene calls are TRBV18 and TRBJ1-6; 7 bases are shared with TRBD1. CDR1 is KGHSH and CDR2 is LQKENI in the germline V gene. The CDR3 totals 17 residues. J was trimmed by 0 bases and V by 6 bases; bases with no gene match: 8. In DNA form, the CDR3 reads TGTGCCAGCTCTCCAGACAGGGATAGCTCCTATAATTCACCCCTCCACTTT. Protein: CASSPDRDSSYNSPLHF.

The chain links TRBV7-9 to TRBJ2-2, with 13 bases fitting TRBD2. The CDR3 is 15 residues long. Unmatched junction bases numbered 5, after V lost 11 bases and J lost 2 bases. CDR1 is SEHNR, CDR2 FQNEAQ, per germline (reference sequence). The CDR3 is CAQTSGGANTGELFF. In DNA, the CDR3 is TGTGCCCAAACTAGCGGGGGGGCCAACACCGGGGAGCTGTTTTTT.

This chain's CDR3 is CASSPQTGLFF. Written as DNA, the CDR3 is TGTGCCAGCAGCCCCCAGACAGGGCTGTTCTTC. V usage is TRBV7-9 and J usage is TRBJ2-1; 7 bases match TRBD1. The CDR3 spans 11 residues. Germline V gene data show CDR1 as SEHNR and CDR2 as FQNEAQ (reference sequence). J was trimmed by 15 bases and V by 5 bases; bases with no gene match: 7.

The chain links TRBV19 to TRBJ2-7; tentative D call: TRBD1 (6 bases). The ends were cut back, 6 bases at V and 7 bases at J, with 16 bases in the middle. The CDR3 contains 13 residues. Germline CDR1 reads LNHDA; CDR2 reads SQIVND (reference sequence). This CDR3 is CASRVGQSGEQYF. CDR3 nucleotides: TGTGCCAGTAGGGTAGGACAGTCTGGGGAGCAGTACTTC.

V gene TRBV6-5 combines with J gene TRBJ1-2, with D tentatively TRBD1 (6 bases). The length of the CDR3 is 14 residues. V was shortened by 6 bases and J by 3 bases, with 14 bases between the two germline ends. Germline CDR1 reads MNHEY; CDR2 reads SVGAGI. CDR3 region: CASREGGTYYGYTF. CDR3 nucleotide sequence: TGTGCCAGCAGGGAGGGGGGGACATACTATGGCTACACCTTC.

The rearrangement links TRBV19 to TRBJ1-5; TRBD1 matches 7 bases. Trimming cost V 8 bases and J 0 bases; bases outside gene matches: 16. Per the germline V gene, CDR1 is LNHDA and CDR2 is SQIVND (reference sequence). The CDR3 spans 18 residues. CDR3 DNA sequence: TGTGCCAGTGCCACGAAGGGGGCCAAATTTTATAGCAATCAGCCCCAGCATTTT. Translating it yields CASATKGAKFYSNQPQHF.

V usage is TRBV27 and J usage is TRBJ1-5; D is unresolved. The CDR3 is made up of 14 amino acids. Trimming cost V 6 bases and J 2 bases, with 11 bases left between them. Germline V CDR1 and CDR2: MNHEY, SMNVEV (reference sequence). This chain's CDR3 is CASRGDLGNQPQHF. CDR3 bases: TGTGCCAGCAGGGGAGACTTAGGCAATCAGCCCCAGCATTTT.

The rearrangement links TRBV7-7 to TRBJ2-3; D is undetermined. This CDR3 is built from 14 residues. CDR1 is SSHAT, CDR2 FNYEAQ, per germline (reference sequence). Trimming cost V 4 bases and J 4 bases, with 12 bases left between them. This CDR3 is CASSSMSTSDTQYF. In nucleotides, the CDR3 is TGTGCCAGCAGCTCCATGTCAACCTCAGATACGCAGTATTTT.